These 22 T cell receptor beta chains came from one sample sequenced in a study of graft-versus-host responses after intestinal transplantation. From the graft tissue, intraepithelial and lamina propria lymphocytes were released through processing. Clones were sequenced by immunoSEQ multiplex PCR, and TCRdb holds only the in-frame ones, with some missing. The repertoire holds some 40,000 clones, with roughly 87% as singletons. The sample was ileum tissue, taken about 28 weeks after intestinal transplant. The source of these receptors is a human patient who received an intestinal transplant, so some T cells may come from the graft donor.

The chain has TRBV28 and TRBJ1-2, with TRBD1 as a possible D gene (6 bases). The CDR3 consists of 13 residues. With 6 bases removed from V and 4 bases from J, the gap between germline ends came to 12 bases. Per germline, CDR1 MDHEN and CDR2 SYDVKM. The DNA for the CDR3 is TGTGCCAGCAGCGGGGGGCTAGTCTATGGCTACACCTTC. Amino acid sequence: CASSGGLVYGYTF.

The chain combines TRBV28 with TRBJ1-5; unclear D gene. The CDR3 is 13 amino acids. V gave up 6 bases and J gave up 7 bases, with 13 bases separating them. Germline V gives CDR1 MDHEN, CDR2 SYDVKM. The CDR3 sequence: CASSPLAGQPQHF. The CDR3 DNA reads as TGTGCCAGCAGCCCCTTGGCGGGACAGCCCCAGCATTTT.

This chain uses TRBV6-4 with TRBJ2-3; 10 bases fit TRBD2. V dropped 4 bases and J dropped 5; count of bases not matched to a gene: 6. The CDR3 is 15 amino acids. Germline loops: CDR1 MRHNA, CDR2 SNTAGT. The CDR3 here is CASSGSAGGGDTQYF. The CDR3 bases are TGTGCCAGCAGTGGGTCAGCGGGAGGGGGAGATACGCAGTATTTT.

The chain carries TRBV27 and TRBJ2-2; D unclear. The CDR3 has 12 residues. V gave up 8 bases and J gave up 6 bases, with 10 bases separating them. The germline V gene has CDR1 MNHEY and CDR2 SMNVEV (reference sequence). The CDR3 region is CASASGPGELFF. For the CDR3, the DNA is TGTGCCAGCGCGTCCGGCCCCGGGGAGCTGTTTTTT.

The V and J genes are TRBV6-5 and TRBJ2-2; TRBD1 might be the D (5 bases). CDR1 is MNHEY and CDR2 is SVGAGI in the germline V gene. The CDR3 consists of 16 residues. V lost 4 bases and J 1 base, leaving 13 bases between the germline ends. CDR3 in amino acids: CASSFLPGLNTGELFF. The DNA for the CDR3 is TGTGCCAGCAGTTTCCTACCAGGGCTGAACACCGGGGAGCTGTTTTTT.

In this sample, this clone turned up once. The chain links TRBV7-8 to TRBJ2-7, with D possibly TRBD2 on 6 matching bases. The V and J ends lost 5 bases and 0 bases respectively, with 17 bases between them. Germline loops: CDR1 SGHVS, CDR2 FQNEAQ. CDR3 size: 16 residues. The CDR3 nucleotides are TGTGCCAGCAGCGCTCCTCCTGGGACTTCCTCCTACGAGCAGTACTTC. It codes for CASSAPPGTSSYEQYF.

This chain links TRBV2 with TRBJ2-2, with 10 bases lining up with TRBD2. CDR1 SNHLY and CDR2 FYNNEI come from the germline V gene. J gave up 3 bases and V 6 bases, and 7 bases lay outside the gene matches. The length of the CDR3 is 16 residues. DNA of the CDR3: TGTGCCAGCAGGGGGTCAGGACTAGCGGACACCGGGGAGCTGTTTTTT. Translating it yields CASRGSGLADTGELFF.

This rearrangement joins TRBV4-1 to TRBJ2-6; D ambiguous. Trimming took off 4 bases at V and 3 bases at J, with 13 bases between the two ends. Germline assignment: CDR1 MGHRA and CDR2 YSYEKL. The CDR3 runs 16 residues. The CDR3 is CASSPRGVYGANVLTF. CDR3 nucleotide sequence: TGCGCCAGCAGCCCCAGAGGAGTTTATGGGGCCAACGTCCTGACTTTC.

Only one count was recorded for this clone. The CDR3 protein is CASSIASGITDTQYF. The CDR3 DNA reads as TGTGCCAGTAGTATTGCTAGCGGGATCACAGATACGCAGTATTTT. This chain connects TRBV19 to TRBJ2-3; 9 bases are shared with TRBD2. Germline V CDR1 and CDR2: LNHDA, SQIVND (reference sequence). The CDR3 is 15 amino acids. With V trimmed by 3 bases and J by 2 bases, 3 bases remained unmatched.

CDR3 loop: CASGEYGNTIYF. The CDR3 DNA is TGTGCCAGCGGGGAATACGGAAACACCATATATTTT. The chain is built from TRBV6-5 and TRBJ1-3; unclear D gene. V lost 8 bases to trimming and J lost 4 bases, with 9 bases between them. The germline gives CDR1 MNHEY, CDR2 SVGAGI. This CDR3 is 12 amino acids long.

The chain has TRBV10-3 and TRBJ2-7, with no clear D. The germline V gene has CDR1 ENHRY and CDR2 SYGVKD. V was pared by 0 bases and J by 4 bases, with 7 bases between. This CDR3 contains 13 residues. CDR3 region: CAISESQLYEQYF. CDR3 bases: TGTGCCATCAGTGAGTCGCAGCTGTACGAGCAGTACTTC.

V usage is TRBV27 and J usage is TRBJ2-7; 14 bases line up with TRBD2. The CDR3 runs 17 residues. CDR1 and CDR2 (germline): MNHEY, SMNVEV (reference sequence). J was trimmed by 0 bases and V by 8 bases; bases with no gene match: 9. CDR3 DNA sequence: TGTGCCAGCTCTGCCGGGACTAGCGGGGGAAGCTCCTACGAGCAGTACTTC. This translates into CASSAGTSGGSSYEQYF.

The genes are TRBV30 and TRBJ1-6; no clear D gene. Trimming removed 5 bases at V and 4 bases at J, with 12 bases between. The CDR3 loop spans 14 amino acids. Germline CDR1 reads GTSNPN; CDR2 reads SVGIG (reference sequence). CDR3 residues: CAWQAIQYNSPLHF. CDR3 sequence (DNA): TGTGCCTGGCAGGCGATACAGTATAATTCACCCCTCCACTTT.

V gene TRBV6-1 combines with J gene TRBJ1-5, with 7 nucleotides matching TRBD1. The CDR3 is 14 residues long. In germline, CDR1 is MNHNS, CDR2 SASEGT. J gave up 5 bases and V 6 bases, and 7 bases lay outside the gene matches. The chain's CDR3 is CASSHTGAYQPQHF. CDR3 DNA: TGTGCCAGCAGCCACACAGGGGCGTATCAGCCCCAGCATTTT.

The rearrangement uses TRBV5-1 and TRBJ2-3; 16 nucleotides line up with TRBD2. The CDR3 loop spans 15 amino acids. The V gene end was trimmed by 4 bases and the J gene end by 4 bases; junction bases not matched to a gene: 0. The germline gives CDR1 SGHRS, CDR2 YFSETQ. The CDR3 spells CASSGTSGGADTQYF. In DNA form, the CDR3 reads TGCGCCAGCAGCGGGACTAGCGGGGGGGCAGATACGCAGTATTTT.

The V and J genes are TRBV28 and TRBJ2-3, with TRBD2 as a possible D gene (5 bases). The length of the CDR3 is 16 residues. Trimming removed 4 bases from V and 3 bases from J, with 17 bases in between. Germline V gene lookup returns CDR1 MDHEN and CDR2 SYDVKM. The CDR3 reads CASSSILRRGTDTQYF. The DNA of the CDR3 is TGTGCCAGCAGTTCGATTCTACGAAGAGGGACAGATACGCAGTATTTT.

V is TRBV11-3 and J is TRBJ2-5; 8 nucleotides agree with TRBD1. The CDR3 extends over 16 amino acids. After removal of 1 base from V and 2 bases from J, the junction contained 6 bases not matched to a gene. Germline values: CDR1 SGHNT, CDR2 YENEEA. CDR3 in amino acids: CASSLGTGTSQETQYF. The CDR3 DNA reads TGTGCCAGCAGCTTAGGGACAGGGACCAGTCAAGAGACCCAGTACTTC.

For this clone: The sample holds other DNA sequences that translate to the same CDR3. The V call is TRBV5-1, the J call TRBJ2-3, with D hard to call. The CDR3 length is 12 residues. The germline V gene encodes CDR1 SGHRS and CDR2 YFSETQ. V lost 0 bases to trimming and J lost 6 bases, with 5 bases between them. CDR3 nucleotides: TGCGCCAGCAGCTTGGTTACGGATACGCAGTATTTT. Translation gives CASSLVTDTQYF.

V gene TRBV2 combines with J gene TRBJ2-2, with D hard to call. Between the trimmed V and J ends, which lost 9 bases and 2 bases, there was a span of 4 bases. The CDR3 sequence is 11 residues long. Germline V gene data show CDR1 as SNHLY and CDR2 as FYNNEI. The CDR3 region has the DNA TGTGCCAGACGTAACACCGGGGAGCTGTTTTTT. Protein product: CARRNTGELFF.

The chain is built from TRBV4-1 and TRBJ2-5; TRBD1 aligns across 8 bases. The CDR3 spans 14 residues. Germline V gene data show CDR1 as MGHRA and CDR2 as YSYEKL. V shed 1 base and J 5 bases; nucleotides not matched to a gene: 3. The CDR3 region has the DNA TGCGCCAGCAGCCAAGGGACAGGGCGGGAGACCCAGTACTTC. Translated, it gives CASSQGTGRETQYF.

The CDR3 spells CATSRDGGGAYEQYF. Here the CDR3 DNA reads TGTGCCACCAGCAGAGATGGCGGGGGGGCTTACGAGCAGTACTTC. The J gene is TRBJ2-7, the V gene TRBV15; 9 bases agree with TRBD2. With V trimmed by 0 bases and J by 4 bases, 4 bases remained unmatched. The CDR3 runs 15 residues. Germline loops: CDR1 LNHNV, CDR2 YYDKDF (reference sequence).

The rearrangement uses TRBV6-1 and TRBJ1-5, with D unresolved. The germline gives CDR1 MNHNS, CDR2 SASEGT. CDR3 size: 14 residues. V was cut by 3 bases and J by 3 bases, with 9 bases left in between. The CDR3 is CASSDLHTNQPQHF. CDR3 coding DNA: TGTGCCAGCAGTGACCTGCATACCAATCAGCCCCAGCATTTT.